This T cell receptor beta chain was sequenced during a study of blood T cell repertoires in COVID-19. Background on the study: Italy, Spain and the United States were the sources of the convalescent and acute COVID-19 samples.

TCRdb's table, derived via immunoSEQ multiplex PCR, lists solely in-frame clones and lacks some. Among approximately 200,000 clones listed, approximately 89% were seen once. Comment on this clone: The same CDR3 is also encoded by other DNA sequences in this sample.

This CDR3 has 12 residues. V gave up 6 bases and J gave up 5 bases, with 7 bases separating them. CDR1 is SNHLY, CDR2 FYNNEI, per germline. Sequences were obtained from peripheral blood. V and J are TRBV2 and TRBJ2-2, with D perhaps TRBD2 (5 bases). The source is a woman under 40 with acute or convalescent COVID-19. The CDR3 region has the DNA TGTGCCAGCAGGAGGGTTACCGGGGAGCTGTTTTTT. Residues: CASRRVTGELFF.